This T cell receptor beta chain derives from a study of blood T cell repertoires in COVID-19. Study context: Both acute and convalescent COVID-19 samples were obtained from the United States, Italy and Spain. PBMCs, B-cell-depleted T cells, or T cells were the source of the cDNA or gDNA that made up the material.

In the study's own analysis: The authors estimated nucleated cell counts from reference gene primer amplification. TCRdb keeps only in-frame clones here, not all; method: immunoSEQ multiplex PCR. Clone size and the V and J calls come from that table; the DNA yielded D and trimming. The table records about 270,000 clones, approximately 86% of them present only once. V gave up 2 bases and J gave up 3 bases, with 11 bases separating them. Germline values: CDR1 SGHRS, CDR2 YFSETQ. CDR3 length equals 14 residues. The J gene is TRBJ1-2, the V gene TRBV5-1; D is unresolved. This TCR was sampled from a woman in her forties or fifties with active or convalescent COVID-19. The specimen was peripheral blood. This CDR3 is CASSLEGSDYGYTF. CDR3 DNA: TGCGCCAGCAGCTTAGAGGGATCCGACTATGGCTACACCTTC.